The clone carrying this TCR beta chain was seen more than once but under ten times. Its antigen is currently unknown. Possible read error: a much larger clone is one base away. The source material, RNA transcripts, was used to amplify TCR beta CDR3 regions. The TCR CDR3 first-round RT-PCR relied on the HTBI primer set. Each CDR3 protein is one row after TCRdb ran MiXCR on the multiplex PCR reads. The table has around 700,000 distinct CDR3 sequences, around 20% seen once. Clinicians diagnosed patients from clinical symptoms, serum thyroxine and TRAb, thyroid ultrasound and orbital computed tomography. These data are taken from a study of T cells in Graves' hyperthyroidism and ophthalmopathy. Notes on the study in general: Most clonotypes expanded in the thyroid (above 0.001) were also present in blood.

This CDR3 spans 15 amino acids. Germline loops: CDR1 SGHAT, CDR2 FQNNGV. This chain joins TRBV11-2 and TRBJ1-1, with a weak D call TRBD1 (5 bases). The receptor was isolated from a woman in her fifties or sixties with Graves' hyperthyroidism that later progressed to Graves' ophthalmopathy. What was sequenced was blood. The CDR3 reads CASSFTGRTNTEALF. CDR3 sequence (DNA): TGTGCCAGCAGCTTCACAGGAAGAACCAACACTGAAGCTCTCTTT.